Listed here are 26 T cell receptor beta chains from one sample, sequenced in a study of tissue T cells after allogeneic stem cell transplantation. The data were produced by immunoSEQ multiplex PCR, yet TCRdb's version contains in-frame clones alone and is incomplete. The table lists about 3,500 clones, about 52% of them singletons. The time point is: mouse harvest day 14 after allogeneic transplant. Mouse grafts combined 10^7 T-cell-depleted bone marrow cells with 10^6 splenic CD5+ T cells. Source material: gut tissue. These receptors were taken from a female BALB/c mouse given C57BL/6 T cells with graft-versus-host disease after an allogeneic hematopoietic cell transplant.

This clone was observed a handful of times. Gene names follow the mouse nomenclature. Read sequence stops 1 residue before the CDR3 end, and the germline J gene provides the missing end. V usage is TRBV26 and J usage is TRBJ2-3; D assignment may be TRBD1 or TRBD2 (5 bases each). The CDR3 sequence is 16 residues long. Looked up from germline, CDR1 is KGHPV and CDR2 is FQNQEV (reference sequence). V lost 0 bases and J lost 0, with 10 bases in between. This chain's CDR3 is CASSLSRGASAETLYF. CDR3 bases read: TGTGCCAGCAGTCTGTCTAGGGGCGCGAGTGCAGAAACGCTGTAT.

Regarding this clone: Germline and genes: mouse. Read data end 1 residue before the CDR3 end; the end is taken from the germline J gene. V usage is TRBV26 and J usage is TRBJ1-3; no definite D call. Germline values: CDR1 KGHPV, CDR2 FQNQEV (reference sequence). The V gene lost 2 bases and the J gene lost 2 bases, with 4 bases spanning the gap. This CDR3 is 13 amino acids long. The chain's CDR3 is CASSLNTGNTLYF. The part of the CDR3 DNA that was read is TGTGCCAGCAGTCTGAACACTGGAAATACGCTCTAT.

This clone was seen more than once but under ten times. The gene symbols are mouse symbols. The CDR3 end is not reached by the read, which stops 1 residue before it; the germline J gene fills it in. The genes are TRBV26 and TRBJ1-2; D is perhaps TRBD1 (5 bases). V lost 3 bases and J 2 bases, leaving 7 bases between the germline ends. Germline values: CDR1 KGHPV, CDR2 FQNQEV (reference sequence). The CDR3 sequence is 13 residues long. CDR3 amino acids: CASSLPGNSDYTF. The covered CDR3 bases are TGTGCCAGCAGTCTCCCAGGGAACTCCGACTACACC.

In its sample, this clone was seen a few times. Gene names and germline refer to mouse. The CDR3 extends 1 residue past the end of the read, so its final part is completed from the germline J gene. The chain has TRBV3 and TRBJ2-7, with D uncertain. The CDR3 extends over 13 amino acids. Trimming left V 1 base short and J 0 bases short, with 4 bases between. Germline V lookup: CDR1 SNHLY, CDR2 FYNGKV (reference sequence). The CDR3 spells CASSLGSSYEQYF. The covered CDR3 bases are TGTGCCAGCAGCTTAGGGTCCTCCTATGAACAGTAC.

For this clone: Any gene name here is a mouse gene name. The sequenced CDR3 bases are TGTGCCAGCAGTCTTCTGGGGTCTAGTGCAGAAACGCTGTAT. Its translation: CASSLLGSSAETLY. The entire CDR3 is CASSLLGSSAETLYF. This sequence joins TRBV26 and TRBJ2-3; TRBD2 is a possible D gene (6 bases). The read finishes 1 residue shy of the CDR3 end, and the germline J gene is used to complete it. Germline CDR1 and CDR2: KGHPV and FQNQEV (reference sequence). V gave up 3 bases and J gave up 0 bases, with 10 bases separating them. CDR3 length: 15 residues.

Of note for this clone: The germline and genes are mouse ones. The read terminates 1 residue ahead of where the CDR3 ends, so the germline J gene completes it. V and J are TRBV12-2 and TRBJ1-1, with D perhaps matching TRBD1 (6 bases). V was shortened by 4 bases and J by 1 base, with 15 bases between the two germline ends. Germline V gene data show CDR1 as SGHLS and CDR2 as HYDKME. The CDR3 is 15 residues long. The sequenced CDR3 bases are TGTGCCAGCTCCACGTTGGACAGATTAAACACAGAAGTCTTC. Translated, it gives CASSTLDRLNTEVF. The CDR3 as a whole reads CASSTLDRLNTEVFF.

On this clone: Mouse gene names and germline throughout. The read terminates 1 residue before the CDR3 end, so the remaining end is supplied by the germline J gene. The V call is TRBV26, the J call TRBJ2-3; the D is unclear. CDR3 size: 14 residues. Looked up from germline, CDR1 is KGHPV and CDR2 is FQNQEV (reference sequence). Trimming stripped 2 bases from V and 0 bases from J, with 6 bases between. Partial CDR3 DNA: TGTGCCAGCAGTCTGGGGCCTAGTGCAGAAACGCTGTAT. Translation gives CASSLGPSAETLY. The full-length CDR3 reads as CASSLGPSAETLYF.

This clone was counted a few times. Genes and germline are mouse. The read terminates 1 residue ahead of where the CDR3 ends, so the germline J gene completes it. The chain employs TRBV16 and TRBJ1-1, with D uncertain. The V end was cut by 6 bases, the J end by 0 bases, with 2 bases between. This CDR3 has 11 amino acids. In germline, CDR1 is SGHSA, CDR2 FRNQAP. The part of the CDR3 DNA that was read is TGTGCAAGCAGGACAAACACAGAAGTCTTC. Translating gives CASRTNTEVF. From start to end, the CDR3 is CASRTNTEVFF.

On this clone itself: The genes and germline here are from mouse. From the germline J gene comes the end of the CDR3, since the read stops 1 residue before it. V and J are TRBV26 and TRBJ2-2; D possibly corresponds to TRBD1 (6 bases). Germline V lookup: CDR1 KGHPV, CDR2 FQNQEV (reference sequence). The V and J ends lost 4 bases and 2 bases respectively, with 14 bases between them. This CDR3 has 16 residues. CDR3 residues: CASSPPGQINTGQLYF. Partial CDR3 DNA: TGTGCCAGCAGTCCGCCGGGACAAATCAACACCGGGCAGCTCTAC.

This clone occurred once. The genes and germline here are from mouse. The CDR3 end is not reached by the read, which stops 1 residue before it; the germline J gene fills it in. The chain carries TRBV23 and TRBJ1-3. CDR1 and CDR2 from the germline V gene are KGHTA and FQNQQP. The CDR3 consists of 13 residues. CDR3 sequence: CSSSQGTGNTLYF. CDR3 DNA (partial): TGCTCCAGCAGTCAGGGTACTGGAAATACGCTCTAT.

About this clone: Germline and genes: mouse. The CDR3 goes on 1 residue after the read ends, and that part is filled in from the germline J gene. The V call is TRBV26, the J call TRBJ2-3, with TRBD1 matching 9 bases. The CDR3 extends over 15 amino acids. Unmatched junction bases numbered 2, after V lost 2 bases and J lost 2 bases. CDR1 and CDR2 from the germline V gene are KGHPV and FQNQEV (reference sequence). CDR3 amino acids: CASSLGTGYAETLYF. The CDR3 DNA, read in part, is TGTGCCAGCAGTCTGGGGACAGGGTATGCAGAAACGCTGTAT.

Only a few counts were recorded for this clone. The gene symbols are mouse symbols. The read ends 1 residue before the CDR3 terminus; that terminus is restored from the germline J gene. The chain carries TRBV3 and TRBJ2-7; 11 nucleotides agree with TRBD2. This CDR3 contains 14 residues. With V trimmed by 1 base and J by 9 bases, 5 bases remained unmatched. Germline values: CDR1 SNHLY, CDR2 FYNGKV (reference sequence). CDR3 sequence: CASSLDWGGWGQYF. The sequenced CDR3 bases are TGTGCCAGCAGCTTAGACTGGGGGGGCTGGGGACAGTAC.

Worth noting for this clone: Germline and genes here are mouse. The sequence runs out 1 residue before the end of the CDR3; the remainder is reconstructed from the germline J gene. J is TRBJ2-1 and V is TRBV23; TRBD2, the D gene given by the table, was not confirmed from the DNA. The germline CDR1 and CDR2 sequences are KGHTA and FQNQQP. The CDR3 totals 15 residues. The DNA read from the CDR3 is TGCTCCAGCAGTCAACGGACTGGGGGCTATGCTGAGCAGTTC. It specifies CSSSQRTGGYAEQF. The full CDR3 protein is CSSSQRTGGYAEQFF.

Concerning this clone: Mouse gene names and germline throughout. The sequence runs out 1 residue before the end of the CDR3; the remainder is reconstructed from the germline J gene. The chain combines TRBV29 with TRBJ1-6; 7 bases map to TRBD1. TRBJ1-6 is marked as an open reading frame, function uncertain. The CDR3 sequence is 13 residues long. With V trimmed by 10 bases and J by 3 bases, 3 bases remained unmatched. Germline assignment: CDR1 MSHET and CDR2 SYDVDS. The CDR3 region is CATRQGYNSPLYF. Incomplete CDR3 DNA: TGTGCTACCCGACAGGGCTATAATTCGCCCCTCTAC.

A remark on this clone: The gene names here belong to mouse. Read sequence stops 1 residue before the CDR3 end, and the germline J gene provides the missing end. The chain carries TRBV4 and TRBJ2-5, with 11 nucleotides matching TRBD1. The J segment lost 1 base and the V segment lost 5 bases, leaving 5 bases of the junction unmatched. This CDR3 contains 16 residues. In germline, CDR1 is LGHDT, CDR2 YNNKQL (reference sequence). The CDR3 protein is CASSTRDRGDQDTQYF. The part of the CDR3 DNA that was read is TGTGCCAGCAGCACCCGGGACAGGGGGGACCAAGACACCCAGTAC.

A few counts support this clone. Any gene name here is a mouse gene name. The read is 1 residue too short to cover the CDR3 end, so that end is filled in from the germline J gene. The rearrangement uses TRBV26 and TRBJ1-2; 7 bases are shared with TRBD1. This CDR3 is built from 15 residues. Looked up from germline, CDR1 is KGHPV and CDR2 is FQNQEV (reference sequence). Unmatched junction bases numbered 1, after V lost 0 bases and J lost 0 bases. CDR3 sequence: CASSLSGTANSDYTF. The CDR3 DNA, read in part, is TGTGCCAGCAGTCTGTCGGGGACAGCAAACTCCGACTACACC.

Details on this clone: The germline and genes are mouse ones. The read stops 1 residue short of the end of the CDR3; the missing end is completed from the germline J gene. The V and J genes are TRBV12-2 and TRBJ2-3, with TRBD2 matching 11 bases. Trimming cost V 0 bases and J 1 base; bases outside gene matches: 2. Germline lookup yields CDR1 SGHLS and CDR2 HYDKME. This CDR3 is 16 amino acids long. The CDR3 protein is CASSLSTGGGAETLYF. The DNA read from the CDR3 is TGTGCCAGCTCTCTCTCGACTGGGGGGGGTGCAGAAACGCTGTAT.

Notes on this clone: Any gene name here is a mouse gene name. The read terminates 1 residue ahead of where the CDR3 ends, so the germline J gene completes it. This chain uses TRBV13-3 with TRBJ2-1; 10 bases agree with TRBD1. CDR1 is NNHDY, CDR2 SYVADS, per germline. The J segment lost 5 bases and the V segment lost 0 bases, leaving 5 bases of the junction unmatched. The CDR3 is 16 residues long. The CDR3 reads CASSDGRDRGDAEQFF. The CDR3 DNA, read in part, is TGTGCCAGCAGTGATGGCCGGGACAGGGGAGATGCTGAGCAGTTC.

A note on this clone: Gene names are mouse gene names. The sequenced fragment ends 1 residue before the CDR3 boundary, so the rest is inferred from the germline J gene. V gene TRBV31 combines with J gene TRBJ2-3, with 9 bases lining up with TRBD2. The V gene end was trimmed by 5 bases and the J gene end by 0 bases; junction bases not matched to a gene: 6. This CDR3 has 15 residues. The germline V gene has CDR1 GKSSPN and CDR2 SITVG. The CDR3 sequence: CAWSLTGGSAETLYF. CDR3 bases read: TGTGCCTGGTCCCTGACTGGGGGTAGTGCAGAAACGCTGTAT.

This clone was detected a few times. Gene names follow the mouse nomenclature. The part of the CDR3 DNA that was read is TGCTCCAGCAGTCAATCTACCTGGGGGTTTGAACAGTAC. Its translation: CSSSQSTWGFEQY. The CDR3 in its entirety is CSSSQSTWGFEQYF. This rearrangement joins TRBV23 to TRBJ2-7; TRBD2, the D gene given by the table, was not confirmed from the DNA. The DNA ends 1 residue before the CDR3 does, and the rest of the CDR3 is filled in from the germline J gene. CDR1 is KGHTA, CDR2 FQNQQP, per germline. The length of the CDR3 is 14 residues.

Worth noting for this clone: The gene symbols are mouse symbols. CDR3 sequence reads: CASSRDTNERLFF. The CDR3 DNA, read in part, is TGTGCCAGCTCTCGGGACACCAACGAAAGATTATTT. The chain is built from TRBV12-1 and TRBJ1-4; tentative D call: TRBD1 (6 bases). The read gets to within 1 residue of the CDR3 end, and the germline J gene fills in the rest. Germline V gene data show CDR1 as SGHSN and CDR2 as HYEKVE. Trimming stripped 2 bases from V and 3 bases from J, with 6 bases between. The CDR3 sequence is 13 residues long. The full variable domain, with the rest looked up from reference TRBV12-1 and TRBJ1-4, is DSGVVQSPRHIIKEKGGRSVLTCIPISGHSNVVWYQQTLGKELKFLIQHYEKVERDKGFLPSRFSVQQFDDYHSEMNMSALELEDSAMYFCASSRDTNERLFFGHGTKLSVL.

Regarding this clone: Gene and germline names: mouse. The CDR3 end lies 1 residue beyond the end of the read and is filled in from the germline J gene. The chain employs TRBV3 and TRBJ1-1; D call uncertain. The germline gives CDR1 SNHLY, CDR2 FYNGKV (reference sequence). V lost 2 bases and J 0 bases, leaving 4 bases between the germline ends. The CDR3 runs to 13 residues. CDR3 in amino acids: CASSLPANTEVFF. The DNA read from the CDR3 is TGTGCCAGCAGCTTACCTGCAAACACAGAAGTCTTC.

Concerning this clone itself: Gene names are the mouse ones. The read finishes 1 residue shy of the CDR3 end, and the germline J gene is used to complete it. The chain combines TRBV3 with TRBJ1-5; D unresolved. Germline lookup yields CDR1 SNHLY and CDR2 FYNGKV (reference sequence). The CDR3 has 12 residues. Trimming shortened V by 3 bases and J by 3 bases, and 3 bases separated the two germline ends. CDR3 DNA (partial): TGTGCCAGCAGCTTTCCCAACCAGGCTCCGCTT. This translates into CASSFPNQAPL. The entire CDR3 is CASSFPNQAPLF.

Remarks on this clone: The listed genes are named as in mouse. The CDR3 here is CASSLGTPYSGNTLYF. Incomplete CDR3 DNA: TGTGCCAGCTCTCTCGGGACACCTTATTCTGGAAATACGCTCTAT. The chain couples TRBV12-1 to TRBJ1-3, with D maybe TRBD1 (6 bases). The CDR3 end lies 1 residue beyond the end of the read and is filled in from the germline J gene. The CDR3 covers 16 residues. Trimming cost V 0 bases and J 0 bases, with 11 bases left between them. CDR1 is SGHSN, CDR2 HYEKVE, per germline.

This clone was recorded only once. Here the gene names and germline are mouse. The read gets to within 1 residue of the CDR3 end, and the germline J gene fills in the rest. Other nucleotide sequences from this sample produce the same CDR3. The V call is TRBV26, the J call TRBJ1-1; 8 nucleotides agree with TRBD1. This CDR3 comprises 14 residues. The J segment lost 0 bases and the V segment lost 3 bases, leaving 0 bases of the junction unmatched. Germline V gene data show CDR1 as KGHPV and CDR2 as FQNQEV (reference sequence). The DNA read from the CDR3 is TGTGCCAGCAGTCTACAGGGGGCAAACACAGAAGTCTTC. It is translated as CASSLQGANTEVF. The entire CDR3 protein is CASSLQGANTEVFF. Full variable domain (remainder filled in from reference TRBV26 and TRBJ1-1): NSKVIQTPRYLVKGQGQKAKMRCIPEKGHPVVFWYQQNKNNEFKFLINFQNQEVLQQIDMTEKRFSAECPSNSPCSLEIQSSEAGDSALYLCASSLQGANTEVFFGKGTRLTVV.

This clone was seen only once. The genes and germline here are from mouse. The sequenced CDR3 bases are TGTGCCAGCTCTTTCTGGGGGGAGAACACCTTGTAC. It yields the protein CASSFWGENTLY. The full CDR3 sequence reads CASSFWGENTLYF. This sequence joins TRBV12-1 and TRBJ2-4; TRBD2 aligns across 8 bases. The CDR3 is cut off 1 residue early in the read; its end comes from the germline J gene. This CDR3 region has 13 residues. Losses at the gene ends were 3 bases for V and 6 bases for J; bases not matched to a gene: 4. The germline CDR1 and CDR2 sequences are SGHSN and HYEKVE.